Listed below are T cell receptor beta chains from one sample, sequenced in a study of human T cells and chemical hapten exposure. TCRdb ran MiXCR on the RACE reads and lists one entry per CDR3 protein. The sample has fewer than 300,000 distinct CDR3 sequences, almost 8% seen once. The sequencing used whole blood, collected in connection with sensitization to the hapten diphenylcyclopropenone (DPC). These receptors came from a man aged 18-30 years with alopecia areata. Some clones in this sample may be carry-over from other donors' samples. The CDR3 runs from the conserved cysteine through the conserved F or W. D genes are given only for firm matches. Expanded clones get a size class; other rows say once, few or many, or leave the size out.

CDR3nt: TGTGCCAGCACCGCCGGTACGGGGGGGCCCGACACCGGGGAGCTGTTTTTT; CDR3aa: CASTAGTGGPDTGELFF; d_gene: TRBD2; abundance: many; v_gene: TRBV28; j_gene: TRBJ2-2
CDR3nt: TGTGCCAGCAGCCAAGTCTACAGGGTTAACTATGGCTACACCTTC; CDR3aa: CASSQVYRVNYGYTF; d_gene: .; abundance: few; v_gene: TRBV3-2; j_gene: TRBJ1-2
CDR3nt: TGTGCCAGCAGTCCCGCCCTTGGGGAAAAAGAGACCCAGTACTTC; CDR3aa: CASSPALGEKETQYF; d_gene: .; abundance: few; v_gene: TRBV28; j_gene: TRBJ2-5
CDR3nt: TGTGCCAGCAGCTCACACGCGGAGGGTAAAGGGACAGAGACCCAGTACTTC; CDR3aa: CASSSHAEGKGTETQYF; d_gene: .; abundance: few; v_gene: TRBV5-6; j_gene: TRBJ2-5
CDR3nt: TGTGCCAGCAGCGTGGACTCCAGCTCTGGAAACACCATATATTTT; CDR3aa: CASSVDSSSGNTIYF; d_gene: .; abundance: many; v_gene: TRBV7-2; j_gene: TRBJ1-3
CDR3nt: TGTGCCAGCAGCGTAGGACAGGCGAGCTCCTACGAGCAGTACTTC; CDR3aa: CASSVGQASSYEQYF; d_gene: .; abundance: .; v_gene: TRBV9; j_gene: TRBJ2-7
CDR3nt: TGCAGTGCGGAATTCGAAGACAGGGCGCAGGACACTGAAGCTTTCTTT; CDR3aa: CSAEFEDRAQDTEAFF; d_gene: TRBD1; abundance: few; v_gene: TRBV20-1; j_gene: TRBJ1-1
CDR3nt: TGTGCCAGCACCTTCGGGGGCCTTTTTCAGCCCCAGCATTTT; CDR3aa: CASTFGGLFQPQHF; d_gene: .; abundance: many; v_gene: TRBV28; j_gene: TRBJ1-5
CDR3nt: TGTGCCAGCAGGGGGATTGCAACTAATGAAAAACTGTTTTTT; CDR3aa: CASRGIATNEKLFF; d_gene: .; abundance: .; v_gene: TRBV27; j_gene: TRBJ1-4
CDR3nt: TGCGCCAGCAGCCAAGGCCGGACAGGCTATGGCTACACCTTC; CDR3aa: CASSQGRTGYGYTF; d_gene: TRBD1; abundance: .; v_gene: TRBV4-3; j_gene: TRBJ1-2
CDR3nt: TGTGCCAGCAGAGCGCCGGGACAAGGGAATTCACCCCTCCACTTT; CDR3aa: CASRAPGQGNSPLHF; d_gene: .; abundance: many; v_gene: TRBV28; j_gene: TRBJ1-6
CDR3nt: TGTGCCAGCTCACCGCCGAGAGAGCGAGGGGCCTACAATGAGCAGTTCTTC; CDR3aa: CASSPPRERGAYNEQFF; d_gene: .; abundance: .; v_gene: TRBV18; j_gene: TRBJ2-1
CDR3nt: TGTGCCAGCAGTGAATCTTACGGACTATCAACGAACACTGAAGCTTTCTTT; CDR3aa: CASSESYGLSTNTEAFF; d_gene: .; abundance: few; v_gene: TRBV25-1; j_gene: TRBJ1-1
CDR3nt: TGTGCCAGCAGGAGGGACGCGGGTACGCAGTATTTT; CDR3aa: CASRRDAGTQYF; d_gene: .; abundance: .; v_gene: TRBV11-2; j_gene: TRBJ2-3
CDR3nt: TGTGCCAGCAGCTTAGATCTAAGCCGGCCCCAGCATTTT; CDR3aa: CASSLDLSRPQHF; d_gene: .; abundance: many; v_gene: TRBV11-2; j_gene: TRBJ1-5
CDR3nt: TGTGCCAGCAGCTTTACCGGACAGAAAAGCAATCAGCCCCAGCATTTT; CDR3aa: CASSFTGQKSNQPQHF; d_gene: .; abundance: many; v_gene: TRBV6-2/TRBV6-3; j_gene: TRBJ1-5
CDR3nt: TGTGCCAGCAGCTACCTGACTAGCGGCACCACAGATACGCAGTATTTT; CDR3aa: CASSYLTSGTTDTQYF; d_gene: TRBD2; abundance: .; v_gene: TRBV7-2; j_gene: TRBJ2-3
CDR3nt: TGTGCCAGCAGTTACCTCAGCGGTCGCTCCTACGAGCAGTACTTC; CDR3aa: CASSYLSGRSYEQYF; d_gene: .; abundance: .; v_gene: TRBV6-2/TRBV6-3; j_gene: TRBJ2-7
CDR3nt: TGCGCCAGCAGCCAAGACCGGGACACGGGGACCGGGGCCAACGTCCTGACTTTC; CDR3aa: CASSQDRDTGTGANVLTF; d_gene: .; abundance: few; v_gene: TRBV4-3; j_gene: TRBJ2-6
CDR3nt: TGTGCCAGCAGCCAAGTTTTGAGGAGCACTGAAGCTTTCTTT; CDR3aa: CASSQVLRSTEAFF; d_gene: .; abundance: few; v_gene: TRBV3-1; j_gene: TRBJ1-1
CDR3nt: TGTGCCAGCAGTTTAGATTCCAGGGGGAAAGATACGCAGTATTTT; CDR3aa: CASSLDSRGKDTQYF; d_gene: TRBD1; abundance: .; v_gene: TRBV28; j_gene: TRBJ2-3
CDR3nt: TGTGCCAGCAGCAGACAAAGTAGAGGAGCTTTCTTT; CDR3aa: CASSRQSRGAFF; d_gene: .; abundance: few; v_gene: TRBV14; j_gene: TRBJ1-1
CDR3nt: TGTGCCAGCAGTTACTTAGACAGGCGTAATTCACCCCTCCACTTT; CDR3aa: CASSYLDRRNSPLHF; d_gene: .; abundance: .; v_gene: TRBV6-6; j_gene: TRBJ1-6
CDR3nt: TGTGCCAGCAGCGGGTTGGTGTCGAGCTCCTACAATGAGCAGTTCTTC; CDR3aa: CASSGLVSSSYNEQFF; d_gene: .; abundance: many; v_gene: TRBV11-1; j_gene: TRBJ2-1
CDR3nt: TGTGCCAGCAGCTTCGGCACCACTAATGAAAAACTGTTTTTT; CDR3aa: CASSFGTTNEKLFF; d_gene: .; abundance: few; v_gene: TRBV7-9; j_gene: TRBJ1-4
CDR3nt: TGTGCCAGCAGTTCCAATGCTTTGACAGGACGCAGGAGCTCCTATAATTCACCCCTCCACTTT; CDR3aa: CASSSNALTGRRSSYNSPLHF; d_gene: .; abundance: many; v_gene: TRBV28; j_gene: TRBJ1-6
CDR3nt: TGCAGTGCTATAAGGTTGAGCGACCAAGAGACCCAGTACTTC; CDR3aa: CSAIRLSDQETQYF; d_gene: .; abundance: few; v_gene: TRBV20-1; j_gene: TRBJ2-5
CDR3nt: TGCGCCAGCAGCTCTGACGGGACGGTGAACACCGGGGAGCTGTTTTTT; CDR3aa: CASSSDGTVNTGELFF; d_gene: .; abundance: many; v_gene: TRBV5-1; j_gene: TRBJ2-2
CDR3nt: TGCGCCAGCAGCCAAGACGGACAGGGCTCAAAACAGCCCCAGCATTTT; CDR3aa: CASSQDGQGSKQPQHF; d_gene: TRBD1; abundance: .; v_gene: TRBV4-1; j_gene: TRBJ1-5
CDR3nt: TGTGCCAGCAGCGGGACAGGGTTCACCGGGGAGCTGTTTTTT; CDR3aa: CASSGTGFTGELFF; d_gene: TRBD1; abundance: few; v_gene: TRBV2; j_gene: TRBJ2-2
CDR3nt: TGTGCCAGCAGCCAAGATTCGACTAGCGGACCCTACGAGCAGTACTTC; CDR3aa: CASSQDSTSGPYEQYF; d_gene: TRBD2; abundance: few; v_gene: TRBV4-2; j_gene: TRBJ2-7
CDR3nt: TGTGCCAGCAGCTTAGGTGGTCTCGCGGAAGGAAACACCATATATTTT; CDR3aa: CASSLGGLAEGNTIYF; d_gene: .; abundance: few; v_gene: TRBV7-8; j_gene: TRBJ1-3
CDR3nt: TGTGCCAGCAGCGCCGGGACACAAGGGCGGAAGGCTGAAGCTTTCTTT; CDR3aa: CASSAGTQGRKAEAFF; d_gene: .; abundance: few; v_gene: TRBV9; j_gene: TRBJ1-1
CDR3nt: TGTGCCAGCAGCCTGCAGAGGACTATACAAGAGACCCAGTACTTC; CDR3aa: CASSLQRTIQETQYF; d_gene: .; abundance: few; v_gene: TRBV7-2; j_gene: TRBJ2-5
CDR3nt: TGTGCCAGCAGCGTGTGGACTAGCGGCCAAGAGACCCAGTACTTC; CDR3aa: CASSVWTSGQETQYF; d_gene: TRBD2; abundance: .; v_gene: TRBV9; j_gene: TRBJ2-5
CDR3nt: TGTGCCATCAGTGAGTCATTGGGAGGGGGCCATCAGCCCCAGCATTTT; CDR3aa: CAISESLGGGHQPQHF; d_gene: TRBD1; abundance: .; v_gene: TRBV10-3; j_gene: TRBJ1-5
CDR3nt: TGCAGCGTGGACACAGGGGGCAGAGGAGAGACCCAGTACTTC; CDR3aa: CSVDTGGRGETQYF; d_gene: TRBD1; abundance: .; v_gene: TRBV29-1; j_gene: TRBJ2-5
CDR3nt: TGTGCCAGCAGCTTAGGTGCGGGGGAAGGCACAGATACGCAGTATTTT; CDR3aa: CASSLGAGEGTDTQYF; d_gene: TRBD2; abundance: .; v_gene: TRBV7-9; j_gene: TRBJ2-3
CDR3nt: TGTGCCAGCAGCGTAGATACAGGGGGAAACACCATATATTTT; CDR3aa: CASSVDTGGNTIYF; d_gene: .; abundance: .; v_gene: TRBV9; j_gene: TRBJ1-3
CDR3nt: TGTGCCAGCAGTTACTCGAACCTGGTGCAAGAGACCCAGTACTTC; CDR3aa: CASSYSNLVQETQYF; d_gene: .; abundance: .; v_gene: TRBV6-5; j_gene: TRBJ2-5
CDR3nt: TGCAGCGTGGGTAAGGGGCGGTATAGAGATACGCAGTATTTT; CDR3aa: CSVGKGRYRDTQYF; d_gene: .; abundance: many; v_gene: TRBV29-1; j_gene: TRBJ2-3
CDR3nt: TGTGCCAGCAGCCGCGGGAATACGCAGTATTTT; CDR3aa: CASSRGNTQYF; d_gene: .; abundance: few; v_gene: TRBV3-1; j_gene: TRBJ2-3
CDR3nt: TGTGCCAGCAGCTCTGCCGGGACAGGGATATTATCCGGGGAGCTGTTTTTT; CDR3aa: CASSSAGTGILSGELFF; d_gene: TRBD1; abundance: few; v_gene: TRBV7-9; j_gene: TRBJ2-2
CDR3nt: TGTGCCAGCAGTTTGGAGTCCTATGGCTACACCTTC; CDR3aa: CASSLESYGYTF; d_gene: .; abundance: few; v_gene: TRBV12-3/TRBV12-4; j_gene: TRBJ1-2
CDR3nt: TGTGCCAGCAGCCCCCCCGGTCCTGAAGCTTTCTTT; CDR3aa: CASSPPGPEAFF; d_gene: .; abundance: many; v_gene: TRBV7-2; j_gene: TRBJ1-1
CDR3nt: TGTGCCAGCAGCCAATATCCCACCATATATTTT; CDR3aa: CASSQYPTIYF; d_gene: .; abundance: many; v_gene: TRBV3-1; j_gene: TRBJ1-3
CDR3nt: TGTGCCAGCAGTGGGGGGTACGACTATGGCTACACCTTC; CDR3aa: CASSGGYDYGYTF; d_gene: .; abundance: many; v_gene: TRBV11-2; j_gene: TRBJ1-2
CDR3nt: TGTGCCAGCAGCCAAGATCCGGGACACAATTACGAGCAGTACTTC; CDR3aa: CASSQDPGHNYEQYF; d_gene: .; abundance: few; v_gene: TRBV3-1; j_gene: TRBJ2-7
CDR3nt: TGTGCCAGCAGTTACACTTTGACTAGCGGGGGGGCGGACGATACGCAGTATTTT; CDR3aa: CASSYTLTSGGADDTQYF; d_gene: TRBD2; abundance: .; v_gene: TRBV6-5; j_gene: TRBJ2-3
CDR3nt: TGTGCCAGCAGCTACCAGGGTTTCACTGAAGCTTTCTTT; CDR3aa: CASSYQGFTEAFF; d_gene: .; abundance: many; v_gene: TRBV7-2; j_gene: TRBJ1-1
CDR3nt: TGTGCCAGCAGTTACTCAGGAGGGGTGAACACTGAAGCTTTCTTT; CDR3aa: CASSYSGGVNTEAFF; d_gene: .; abundance: .; v_gene: TRBV6-2/TRBV6-3; j_gene: TRBJ1-1
CDR3nt: TGTGCCAGCAGCTTAGAGCCTTTTACGGGGTATGGCTACACCTTC; CDR3aa: CASSLEPFTGYGYTF; d_gene: .; abundance: few; v_gene: TRBV7-2; j_gene: TRBJ1-2
CDR3nt: TGTGCCAGCAGACCAGGCCAGGATAATTCACCCCTCCACTTT; CDR3aa: CASRPGQDNSPLHF; d_gene: .; abundance: few; v_gene: TRBV7-9; j_gene: TRBJ1-6